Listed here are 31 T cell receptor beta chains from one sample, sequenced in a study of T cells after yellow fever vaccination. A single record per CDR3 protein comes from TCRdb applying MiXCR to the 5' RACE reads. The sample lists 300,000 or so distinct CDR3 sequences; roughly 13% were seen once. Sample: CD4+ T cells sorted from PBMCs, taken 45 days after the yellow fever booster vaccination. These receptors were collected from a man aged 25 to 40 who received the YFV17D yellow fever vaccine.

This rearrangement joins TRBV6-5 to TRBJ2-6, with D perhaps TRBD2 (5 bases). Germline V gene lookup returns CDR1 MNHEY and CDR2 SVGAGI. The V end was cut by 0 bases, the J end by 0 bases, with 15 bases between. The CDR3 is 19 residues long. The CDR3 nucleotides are TGTGCCAGCAGTTACTCGGGTCCCGGGGTAGCCTCTGGGGCCAACGTCCTGACTTTC. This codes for CASSYSGPGVASGANVLTF.

CDR3: CASSFQLAGISTDTQYF. The DNA of the CDR3 is TGTGCCAGCAGCTTCCAACTAGCGGGGATTAGCACAGATACGCAGTATTTT. The chain combines TRBV11-2 with TRBJ2-3; 10 nucleotides line up with TRBD2. Germline lookup yields CDR1 SGHAT and CDR2 FQNNGV. The length of the CDR3 is 17 residues. J was trimmed by 0 bases and V by 3 bases; bases with no gene match: 6.

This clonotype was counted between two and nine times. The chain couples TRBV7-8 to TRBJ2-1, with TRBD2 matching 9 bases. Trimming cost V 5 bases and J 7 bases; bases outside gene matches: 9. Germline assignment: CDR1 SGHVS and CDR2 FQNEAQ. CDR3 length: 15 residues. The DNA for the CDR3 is TGTGCCAGCAGCCGACCCGGACTAGCGATTAATGAGCAGTTCTTC. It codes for CASSRPGLAINEQFF.

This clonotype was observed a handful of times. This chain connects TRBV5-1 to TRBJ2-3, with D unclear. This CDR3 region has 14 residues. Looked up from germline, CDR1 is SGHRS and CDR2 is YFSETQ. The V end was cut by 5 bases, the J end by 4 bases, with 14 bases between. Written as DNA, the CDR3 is TGCGCCAGCAGTCCCGCTAGGGTTGCAGATACGCAGTATTTT. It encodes CASSPARVADTQYF.

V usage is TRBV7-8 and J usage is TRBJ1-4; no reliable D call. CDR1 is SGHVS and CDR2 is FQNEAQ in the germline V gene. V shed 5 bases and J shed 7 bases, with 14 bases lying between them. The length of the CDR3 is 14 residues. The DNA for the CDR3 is TGTGCCAGCAGCCCCGTCGAGTTGGGTGAAAAACTGTTTTTT. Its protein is CASSPVELGEKLFF.

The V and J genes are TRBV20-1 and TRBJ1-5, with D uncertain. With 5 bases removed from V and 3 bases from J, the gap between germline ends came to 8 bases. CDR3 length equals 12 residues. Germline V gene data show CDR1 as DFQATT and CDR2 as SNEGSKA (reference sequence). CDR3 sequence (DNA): TGCAGTGCTGGGCTTCTCAATCAGCCCCAGCATTTT. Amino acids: CSAGLLNQPQHF.

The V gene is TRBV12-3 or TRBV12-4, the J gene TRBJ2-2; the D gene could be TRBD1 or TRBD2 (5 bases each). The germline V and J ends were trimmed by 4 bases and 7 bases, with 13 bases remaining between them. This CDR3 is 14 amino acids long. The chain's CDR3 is CASSWGIAVGELFF. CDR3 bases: TGTGCCAGCAGTTGGGGGATAGCCGTCGGGGAGCTGTTTTTT.

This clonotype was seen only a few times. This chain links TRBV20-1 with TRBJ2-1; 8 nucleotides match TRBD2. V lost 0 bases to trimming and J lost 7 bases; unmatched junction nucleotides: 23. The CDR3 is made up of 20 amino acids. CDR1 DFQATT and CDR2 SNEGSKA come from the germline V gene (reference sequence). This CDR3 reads CSARDYSERESLQNGNEQFF. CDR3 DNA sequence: TGCAGTGCTAGAGATTATTCCGAGCGGGAGAGTCTACAGAATGGGAATGAGCAGTTCTTC.

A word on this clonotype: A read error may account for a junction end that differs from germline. DNA of the CDR3: TGCAGTGCTAGGGGGCCACCCACACATACGCAGTATTTT. Its protein is CSARGPPTHTQYF. The chain uses TRBV20-1 and TRBJ2-3, with D possibly being TRBD1 (5 bases). In germline, CDR1 is DFQATT, CDR2 SNEGSKA (reference sequence). CDR3 length equals 13 residues.

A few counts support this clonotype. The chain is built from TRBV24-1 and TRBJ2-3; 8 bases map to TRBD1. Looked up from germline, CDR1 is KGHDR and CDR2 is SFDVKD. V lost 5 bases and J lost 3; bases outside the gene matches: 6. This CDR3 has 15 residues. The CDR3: CATSGTGGGTDTQYF. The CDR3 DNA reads TGTGCCACCAGTGGCACAGGGGGTGGAACAGATACGCAGTATTTT.

CDR3 DNA sequence: TGCGCCAGCAGCCAAGATTCCCAGGGCTTGGGTGAAAAACTGTTTTTT. It translates to CASSQDSQGLGEKLFF. V gene TRBV4-3 combines with J gene TRBJ1-4, with D perhaps TRBD1 (5 bases). CDR1 and CDR2 (germline): LGHNA, YSLEER. The CDR3 sequence is 16 residues long. V dropped 0 bases and J dropped 7 bases, with 15 bases sitting between them.

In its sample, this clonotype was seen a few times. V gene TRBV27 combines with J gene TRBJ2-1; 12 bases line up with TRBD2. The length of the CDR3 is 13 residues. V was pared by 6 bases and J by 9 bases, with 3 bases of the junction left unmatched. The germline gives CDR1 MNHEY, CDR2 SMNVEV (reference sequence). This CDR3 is CASRTSGSLEQFF. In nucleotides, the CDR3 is TGTGCCAGCAGGACTAGCGGGAGCCTTGAGCAGTTCTTC.

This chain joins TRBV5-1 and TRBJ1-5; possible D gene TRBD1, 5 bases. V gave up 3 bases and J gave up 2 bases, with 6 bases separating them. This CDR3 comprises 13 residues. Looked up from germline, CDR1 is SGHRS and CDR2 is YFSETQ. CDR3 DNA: TGCGCCAGCAGCTGGGACGGCAATCAGCCCCAGCATTTT. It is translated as CASSWDGNQPQHF.

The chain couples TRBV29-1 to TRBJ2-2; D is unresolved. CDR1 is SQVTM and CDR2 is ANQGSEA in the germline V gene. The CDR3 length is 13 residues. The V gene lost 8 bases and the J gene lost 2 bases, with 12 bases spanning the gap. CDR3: CSTQTGNTGELFF. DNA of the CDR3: TGCAGCACCCAGACCGGAAACACCGGGGAGCTGTTTTTT.

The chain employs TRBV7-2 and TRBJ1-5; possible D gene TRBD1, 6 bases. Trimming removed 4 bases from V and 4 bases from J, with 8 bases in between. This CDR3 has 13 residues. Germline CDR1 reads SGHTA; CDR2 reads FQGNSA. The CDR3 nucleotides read TGTGCCAGCAGCTCACAGGGTAATCAGCCCCAGCATTTT. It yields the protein CASSSQGNQPQHF.

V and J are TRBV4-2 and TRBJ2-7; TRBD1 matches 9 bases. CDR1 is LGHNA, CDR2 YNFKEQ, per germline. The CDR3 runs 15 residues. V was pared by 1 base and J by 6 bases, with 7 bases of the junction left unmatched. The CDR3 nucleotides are TGTGCCAGCAGCCAAGTGGGACAGGGAAGCGGCGAGCAGTACTTC. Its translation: CASSQVGQGSGEQYF.

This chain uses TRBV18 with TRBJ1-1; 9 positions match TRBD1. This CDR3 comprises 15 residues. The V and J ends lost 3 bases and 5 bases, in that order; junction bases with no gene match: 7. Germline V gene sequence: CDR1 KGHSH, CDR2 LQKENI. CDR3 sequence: CASSPGTGRSTEAFF. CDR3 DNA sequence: TGTGCCAGCTCACCCGGGACAGGGCGCTCGACTGAAGCTTTCTTT.

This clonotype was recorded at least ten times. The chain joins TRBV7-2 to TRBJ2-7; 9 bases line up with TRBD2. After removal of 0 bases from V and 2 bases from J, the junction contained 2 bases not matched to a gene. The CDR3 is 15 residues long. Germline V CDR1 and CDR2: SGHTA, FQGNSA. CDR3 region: CASSLAPSGTYEQYF. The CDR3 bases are TGTGCCAGCAGCTTAGCGCCTAGCGGGACCTACGAGCAGTACTTC. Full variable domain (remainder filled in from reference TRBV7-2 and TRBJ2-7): GAGVSQSPSNKVTEKGKDVELRCDPISGHTALYWYRQSLGQGLEFLIYFQGNSAPDKSGLPSDRFSAERTGGSVSTLTIQRTQQEDSAVYLCASSLAPSGTYEQYFGPGTRLTVT.

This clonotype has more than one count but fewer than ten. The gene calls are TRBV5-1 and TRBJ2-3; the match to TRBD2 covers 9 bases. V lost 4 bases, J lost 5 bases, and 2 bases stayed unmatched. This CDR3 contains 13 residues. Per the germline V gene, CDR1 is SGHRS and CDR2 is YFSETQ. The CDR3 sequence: CASSTTSGDTQYF. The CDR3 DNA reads TGCGCCAGCAGCACGACTAGCGGAGATACGCAGTATTTT.

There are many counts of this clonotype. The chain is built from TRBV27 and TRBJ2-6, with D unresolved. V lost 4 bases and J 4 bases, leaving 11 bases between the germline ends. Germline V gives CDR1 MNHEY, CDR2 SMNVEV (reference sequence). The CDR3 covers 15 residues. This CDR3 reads CASSYESVGANVLTF. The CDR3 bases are TGTGCCAGCAGTTACGAGAGTGTCGGGGCCAACGTCCTGACTTTC.

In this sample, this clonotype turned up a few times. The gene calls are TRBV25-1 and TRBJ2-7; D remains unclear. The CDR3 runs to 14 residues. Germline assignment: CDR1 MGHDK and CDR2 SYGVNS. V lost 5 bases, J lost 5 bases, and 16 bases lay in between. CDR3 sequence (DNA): TGTGCCAGCAGTTCGCAGGCAATCGCGGACGAGCAGTACTTC. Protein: CASSSQAIADEQYF.

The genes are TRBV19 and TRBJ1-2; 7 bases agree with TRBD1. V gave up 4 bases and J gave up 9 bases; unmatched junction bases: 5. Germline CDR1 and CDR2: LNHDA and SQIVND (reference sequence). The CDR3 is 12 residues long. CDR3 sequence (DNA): TGTGCCAGTAGTAATCGACAGGGTAGCTACACCTTC. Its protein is CASSNRQGSYTF.

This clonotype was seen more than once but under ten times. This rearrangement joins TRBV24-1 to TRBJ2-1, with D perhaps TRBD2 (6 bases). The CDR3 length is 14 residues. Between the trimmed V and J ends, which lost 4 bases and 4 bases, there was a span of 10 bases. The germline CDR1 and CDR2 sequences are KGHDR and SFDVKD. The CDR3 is CATSDERVYNEQFF. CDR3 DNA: TGTGCCACCAGTGACGAGCGGGTGTACAATGAGCAGTTCTTC.

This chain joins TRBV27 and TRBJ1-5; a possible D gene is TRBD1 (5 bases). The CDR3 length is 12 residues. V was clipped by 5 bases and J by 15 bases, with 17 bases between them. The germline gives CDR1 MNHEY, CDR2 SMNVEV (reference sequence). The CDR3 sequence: CASSPQGSVWHF. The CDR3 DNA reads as TGTGCCAGCAGTCCCCAGGGTTCCGTTTGGCATTTT.

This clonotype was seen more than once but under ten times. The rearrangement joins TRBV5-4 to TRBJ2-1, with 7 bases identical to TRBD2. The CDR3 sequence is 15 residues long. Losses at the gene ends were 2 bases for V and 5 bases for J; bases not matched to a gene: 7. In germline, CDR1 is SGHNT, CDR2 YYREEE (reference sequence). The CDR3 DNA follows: TGTGCCAGCAGCTTAGAGGGAGGGCGTAACAATGAGCAGTTCTTC. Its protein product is CASSLEGGRNNEQFF.

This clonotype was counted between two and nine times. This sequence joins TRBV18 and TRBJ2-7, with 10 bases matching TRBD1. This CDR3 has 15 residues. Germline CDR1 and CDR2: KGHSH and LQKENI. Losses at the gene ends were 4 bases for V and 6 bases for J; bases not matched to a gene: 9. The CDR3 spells CASSRSGTGDVEQYF. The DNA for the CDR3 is TGTGCCAGCTCACGATCCGGGACAGGGGACGTCGAGCAGTACTTC.

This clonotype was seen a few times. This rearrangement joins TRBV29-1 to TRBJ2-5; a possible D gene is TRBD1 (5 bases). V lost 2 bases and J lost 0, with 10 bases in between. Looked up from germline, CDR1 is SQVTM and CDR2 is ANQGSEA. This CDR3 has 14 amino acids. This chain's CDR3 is CSVEHRLYQETQYF. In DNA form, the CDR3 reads TGCAGCGTTGAACACAGGCTGTACCAAGAGACCCAGTACTTC.

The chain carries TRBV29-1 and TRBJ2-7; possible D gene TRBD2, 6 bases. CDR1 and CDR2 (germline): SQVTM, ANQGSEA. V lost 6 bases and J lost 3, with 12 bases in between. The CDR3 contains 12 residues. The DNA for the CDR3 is TGCAGCGTGACCAGGACTAACTACGAGCAGTACTTC. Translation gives CSVTRTNYEQYF.

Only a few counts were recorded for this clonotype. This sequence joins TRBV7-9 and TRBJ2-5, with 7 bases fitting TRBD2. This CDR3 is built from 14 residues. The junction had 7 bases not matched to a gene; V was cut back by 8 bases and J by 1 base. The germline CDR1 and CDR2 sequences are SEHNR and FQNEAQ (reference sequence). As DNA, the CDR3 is TGTGCCAGCGCTGGGGGGGACCGCCAAGAGACCCAGTACTTC. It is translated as CASAGGDRQETQYF.

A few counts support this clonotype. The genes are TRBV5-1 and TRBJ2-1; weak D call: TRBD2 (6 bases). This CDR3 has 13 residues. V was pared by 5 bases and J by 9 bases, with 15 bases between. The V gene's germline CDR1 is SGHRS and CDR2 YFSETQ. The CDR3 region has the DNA TGCGCCAGCAGGGGACTTGAAGTAGGTGAGCAGTTCTTC. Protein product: CASRGLEVGEQFF.

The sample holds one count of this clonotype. CDR3 residues: CAWSRTGGVGAFF. CDR3 DNA sequence: TGTGCCTGGAGTAGGACAGGGGGGGTTGGGGCTTTCTTT. The V call is TRBV30, the J call TRBJ1-1; 10 nucleotides match TRBD1. The CDR3 is 13 amino acids. Germline V gives CDR1 GTSNPN, CDR2 SVGIG (reference sequence). The V and J ends lost 2 bases and 11 bases, in that order; junction bases with no gene match: 8. The full variable domain, rest sourced from reference TRBV30 and TRBJ1-1, is SQTIHQWPATLVQPVGSPLSLECTVEGTSNPNLYWYRQAAGRGLQLLFYSVGIGQISSEVPQNLSASRPQDRQFILSSKKLLLSDSGFYLCAWSRTGGVGAFFGQGTRLTVV.